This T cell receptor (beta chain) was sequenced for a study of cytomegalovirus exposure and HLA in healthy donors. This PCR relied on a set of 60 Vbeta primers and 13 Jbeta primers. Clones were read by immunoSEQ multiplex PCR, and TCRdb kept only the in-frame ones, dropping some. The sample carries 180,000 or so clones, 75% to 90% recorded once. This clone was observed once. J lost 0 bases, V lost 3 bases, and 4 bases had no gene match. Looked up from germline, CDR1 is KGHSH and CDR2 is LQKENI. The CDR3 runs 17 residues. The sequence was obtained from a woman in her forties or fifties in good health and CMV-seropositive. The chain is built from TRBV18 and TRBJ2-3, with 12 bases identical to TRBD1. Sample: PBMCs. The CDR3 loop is CASSPGTGGWSTDTQYF. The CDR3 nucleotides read TGTGCCAGCTCACCCGGGACAGGGGGCTGGAGCACAGATACGCAGTATTTT.